Sequencing of this T cell receptor beta chain was carried out in a study of control samples from healthy donors and cancer patients. This clone came up once. With 2 bases removed from V and 3 bases from J, the gap between germline ends came to 8 bases. Germline CDR1 reads GTSNPN; CDR2 reads SVGIG (reference sequence). CDR3 length: 13 amino acids. The repertoire was sequenced with immunoSEQ multiplex PCR; TCRdb's copy has only in-frame clones and lacks some. This repertoire shows about 59,000 clones, approximately 92% found once; its top ten account for 1.5% to 2%. The TCR sequence derives from a man in his forties or fifties with colorectal cancer. Material for sequencing was PBMCs. The chain carries TRBV30 and TRBJ1-3; D gene unclear. CDR3 nucleotide sequence: TGTGCCTGGAGTAACGGCGGTGGAAACACCATATATTTT. Translating it yields CAWSNGGGNTIYF. Full variable domain (missing parts from reference TRBV30 and TRBJ1-3): SQTIHQWPATLVQPVGSPLSLECTVEGTSNPNLYWYRQAAGRGLQLLFYSVGIGQISSEVPQNLSASRPQDRQFILSSKKLLLSDSGFYLCAWSNGGGNTIYFGEGSWLTVV.